The 19 T cell receptor beta chains below all came from one sample that was sequenced in a study of radiation and T cells in renal cell carcinoma. Using immunoSEQ multiplex PCR, the repertoire was profiled, and TCRdb retains in-frame clones only, with some absent. The sample carries roughly 90,000 clones, around four fifths recorded once. The time point denotes: blood 4 weeks post-SBRT, at nephrectomy. Treatment of the sample: 15 Gy SBRT to primary tumor, nephrectomy 4 weeks later. The sequences come from blood, collected from a patient whose treatment included radiotherapy and nephrectomy. The receptors shown here come from a man aged 50 to 59 with renal cell carcinoma.

The chain has TRBV28 and TRBJ2-7; D perhaps matches TRBD1 (6 bases). Trimming removed 4 bases from V and 4 bases from J, with 14 bases in between. Germline lookup yields CDR1 MDHEN and CDR2 SYDVKM. The CDR3 sequence is 14 residues long. The CDR3 coding sequence is TGTGCCAGCAGTTCCCAGGGGAATATTTACGAGCAGTACTTC. Protein: CASSSQGNIYEQYF.

The chain recombines TRBV6-5 with TRBJ2-3; the D is unclear. CDR1 and CDR2 from the germline V gene are MNHEY and SVGAGI. Trimming cost V 6 bases and J 2 bases, with 9 bases left between them. The CDR3 totals 13 residues. The DNA of the CDR3 is TGTGCCAGCAGCAGGTTCATCACAGATACGCAGTATTTT. The encoded protein is CASSRFITDTQYF.

The chain recombines TRBV4-1 with TRBJ2-3, with TRBD2 identical over 7 bases. CDR3 size: 16 residues. The trim removed 4 bases at V and 1 base at J, leaving 8 bases unmatched. CDR1 is MGHRA and CDR2 is YSYEKL in the germline V gene. The CDR3 here is CASSPIELAGTDTQYF. The CDR3, as DNA: TGCGCCAGCAGCCCCATAGAGCTAGCGGGCACAGATACGCAGTATTTT.

The J gene is TRBJ2-7, the V gene TRBV7-2; 8 nucleotides line up with TRBD2. Germline values: CDR1 SGHTA, CDR2 FQGNSA. The length of the CDR3 is 14 residues. Germline trimming cut 5 bases from V and 3 bases from J; bases unmatched to any gene: 6. The CDR3 loop reads CASSSSGTFYEQYF. CDR3 DNA: TGTGCCAGCAGCAGTAGCGGGACCTTCTACGAGCAGTACTTC.

On this clone itself: Sequence at one end of the junction differs from germline and may be a read error. The chain has TRBV28 and TRBJ2-1, with TRBD2 matching over 7 bases. CDR3 length: 14 residues. Germline V gives CDR1 MDHEN, CDR2 SYDVKM. The CDR3 is CASSSTGGHNERFF. The CDR3 DNA reads TGTGCCAGCAGTTCGACGGGAGGCCACAATGAGCGGTTCTTC. Supplemented by reference TRBV28 and TRBJ2-1, the full variable domain reads DVKVTQSSRYLVKRTGEKVFLECVQDMDHENMFWYRQDPGLGLRLIYFSYDVKMKEKGDIPEGYSVSREKKERFSLILESASTNQTSMYLCASSSTGGHNERFFGPGTRLTVL.

The CDR3 nucleotides read TGTGCCAGCAGTTCCCCCCCGGACAGCGGTTATGGCTACACCTTC. Translating it yields CASSSPPDSGYGYTF. The chain is built from TRBV6-6 and TRBJ1-2, with D perhaps matching TRBD1 (6 bases). Germline CDR1 and CDR2: MNHNY and SVGAGI (reference sequence). Deletions cut 4 bases from V and 5 bases from J, with 17 bases between. This CDR3 is 15 amino acids long.

This chain uses TRBV7-2 with TRBJ1-3; D is ambiguous. Germline V gene sequence: CDR1 SGHTA, CDR2 FQGNSA. V lost 6 bases and J 8 bases, leaving 14 bases between the germline ends. The CDR3 has 13 residues. CDR3: CASSYNPRDTIYF. The CDR3 region has the DNA TGTGCCAGCAGTTACAATCCCCGGGACACCATATATTTT.

V and J are TRBV6-5 and TRBJ1-5; 9 nucleotides match TRBD1. CDR3 length: 15 residues. Germline V lookup: CDR1 MNHEY, CDR2 SVGAGI. With 6 bases clipped from V and 2 bases from J, the junction kept 5 bases outside the gene matches. CDR3 in amino acids: CASRLTGGGNQPQHF. CDR3 in DNA: TGTGCCAGCAGATTAACAGGGGGCGGCAATCAGCCCCAGCATTTT.

The chain uses TRBV9 and TRBJ2-7, with 7 bases that match TRBD1. There are 16 residues in the CDR3. Germline assignment: CDR1 SGDLS and CDR2 YYNGEE. J gave up 3 bases and V 3 bases, and 12 bases lay outside the gene matches. CDR3 in DNA: TGTGCCAGCAGCGGGGGCCCTTCTACAGGGGTCTACGAGCAGTACTTC. Translation gives CASSGGPSTGVYEQYF.

CDR3 residues: CAISQTGSSYEQYF. DNA of the CDR3: TGTGCCATCAGTCAGACAGGGAGCTCCTACGAGCAGTACTTC. The genes are TRBV10-3 and TRBJ2-7, with 7 bases aligning to TRBD1. The CDR3 consists of 14 residues. Germline V gene lookup returns CDR1 ENHRY and CDR2 SYGVKD. Trimming took 5 bases from V and 0 from J; bases not matched to a gene: 4.

The rearrangement links TRBV5-1 to TRBJ2-1, with a weak D call TRBD2 (6 bases). Between the trimmed V and J ends, which lost 3 bases and 8 bases, there was a span of 15 bases. The germline CDR1 and CDR2 sequences are SGHRS and YFSETQ. The CDR3 totals 14 residues. The CDR3 reads CASSYSGQGDEQFF. In DNA form, the CDR3 reads TGCGCCAGCAGCTATAGCGGACAAGGGGATGAGCAGTTCTTC. Full variable domain (remainder filled in from reference TRBV5-1 and TRBJ2-1): KAGVTQTPRYLIKTRGQQVTLSCSPISGHRSVSWYQQTPGQGLQFLFEYFSETQRNKGNFPGRFSGRQFSNSRSEMNVSTLELGDSALYLCASSYSGQGDEQFFGPGTRLTVL.

The chain recombines TRBV5-1 with TRBJ2-1; a possible D gene is TRBD1 (5 bases). Trimming removed 0 bases from V and 4 bases from J, with 11 bases in between. This CDR3 is 15 amino acids long. Germline V gene data show CDR1 as SGHRS and CDR2 as YFSETQ. This chain's CDR3 is CASSLAPGLYNEQFF. The CDR3 bases are TGCGCCAGCAGCTTGGCTCCAGGGCTATACAATGAGCAGTTCTTC.

V gene TRBV19 combines with J gene TRBJ2-7; 12 bases line up with TRBD2. V was pared by 2 bases and J by 0 bases, with 5 bases of the junction left unmatched. Germline loops: CDR1 LNHDA, CDR2 SQIVND (reference sequence). The CDR3 consists of 17 residues. CDR3 bases: TGTGCCAGTAGTATAAGGCCTAGCGGGAGGGGCTCCTACGAGCAGTACTTC. It yields the protein CASSIRPSGRGSYEQYF.

The chain joins TRBV7-6 to TRBJ1-2, with a possible D match to TRBD1 (5 bases). CDR1 is SGHVS, CDR2 FNYEAQ, per germline. The CDR3 contains 18 residues. Trimming shortened V by 1 base and J by 3 bases, and 21 bases separated the two germline ends. CDR3 amino acids: CASSLGSAGGTGDYGYTF. As DNA, the CDR3 is TGTGCCAGCAGCTTAGGCAGCGCGGGGGGAACCGGCGACTATGGCTACACCTTC.

The CDR3 is CASSLGTALSTDTQYF. CDR3 DNA: TGTGCCAGCAGCTTAGGGACAGCCCTCAGCACAGATACGCAGTATTTT. The chain joins TRBV7-9 to TRBJ2-3, with D possibly being TRBD1 (6 bases). Germline loops: CDR1 SEHNR, CDR2 FQNEAQ (reference sequence). This CDR3 contains 16 residues. The V and J ends lost 1 base and 0 bases respectively, with 11 bases between them.

This chain uses TRBV14 with TRBJ2-5; the D call may be TRBD1 or TRBD2 (5 bases each). The V end lost 5 bases, the J end lost 1 base, and 11 bases lay between the germline ends. CDR3 length equals 14 residues. From germline, CDR1 is SGHDN and CDR2 FVKESK. The CDR3 sequence is CASSARDLQETQYF. In DNA form, the CDR3 reads TGTGCCAGCAGCGCCCGGGACCTCCAAGAGACCCAGTACTTC.

The V gene is TRBV6-5, the J gene TRBJ1-5; 7 bases are shared with TRBD1. Germline V gene sequence: CDR1 MNHEY, CDR2 SVGAGI. The CDR3 is 15 residues long. The V gene end was trimmed by 6 bases and the J gene end by 4 bases; junction bases not matched to a gene: 9. The chain's CDR3 is CASSPDRAGNQPQHF. The CDR3 coding sequence is TGTGCCAGCAGCCCCGACAGGGCAGGTAATCAGCCCCAGCATTTT.

The chain is built from TRBV2 and TRBJ2-2; 10 bases match TRBD1. The CDR3 spans 15 residues. The germline V gene has CDR1 SNHLY and CDR2 FYNNEI. The junction had 7 bases not matched to a gene; V was cut back by 6 bases and J by 6 bases. The CDR3 is CASRERTGGPGELFF. CDR3 DNA: TGTGCCAGCAGGGAAAGGACAGGGGGTCCCGGGGAGCTGTTTTTT.

This sequence joins TRBV7-3 and TRBJ2-5, with D uncertain. Deletions cut 5 bases from V and 1 base from J, with 5 bases between. Per the germline V gene, CDR1 is SGHTA and CDR2 is FQGTGA. The length of the CDR3 is 12 residues. The CDR3 loop is CASSGRQETQYF. Here the CDR3 DNA reads TGTGCCAGCAGCGGACGCCAAGAGACCCAGTACTTC.